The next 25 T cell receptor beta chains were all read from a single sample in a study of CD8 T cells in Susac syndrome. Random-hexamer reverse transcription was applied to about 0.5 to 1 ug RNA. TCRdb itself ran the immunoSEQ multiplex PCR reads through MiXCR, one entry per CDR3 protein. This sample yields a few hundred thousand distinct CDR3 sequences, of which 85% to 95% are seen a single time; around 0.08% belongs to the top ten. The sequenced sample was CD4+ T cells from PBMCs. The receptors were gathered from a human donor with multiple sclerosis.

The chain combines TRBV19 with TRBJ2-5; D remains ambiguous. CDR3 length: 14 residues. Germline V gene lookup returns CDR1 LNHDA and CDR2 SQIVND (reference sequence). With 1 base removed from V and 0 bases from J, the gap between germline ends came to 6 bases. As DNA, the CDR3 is TGTGCCAGTAGTATAGGGAGTTACCAAGAGACCCAGTACTTC. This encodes CASSIGSYQETQYF. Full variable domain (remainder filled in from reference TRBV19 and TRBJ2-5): DGGITQSPKYLFRKEGQNVTLSCEQNLNHDAMYWYRQDPGQGLRLIYYSQIVNDFQKGDIAEGYSVSREKKESFPLTVTSAQKNPTAFYLCASSIGSYQETQYFGPGTRLLVL.

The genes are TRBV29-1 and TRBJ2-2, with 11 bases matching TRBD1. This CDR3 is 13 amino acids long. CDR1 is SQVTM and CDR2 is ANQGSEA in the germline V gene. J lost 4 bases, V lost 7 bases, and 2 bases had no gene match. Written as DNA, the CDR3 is TGCAGCGCCGGGACAGGGGGCACCGGGGAGCTGTTTTTT. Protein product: CSAGTGGTGELFF.

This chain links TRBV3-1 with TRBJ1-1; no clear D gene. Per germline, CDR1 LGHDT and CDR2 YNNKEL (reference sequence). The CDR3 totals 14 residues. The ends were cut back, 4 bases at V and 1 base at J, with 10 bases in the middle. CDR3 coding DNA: TGTGCCAGCAGCCCTGGCAGGCCGAACACTGAAGCTTTCTTT. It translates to CASSPGRPNTEAFF.

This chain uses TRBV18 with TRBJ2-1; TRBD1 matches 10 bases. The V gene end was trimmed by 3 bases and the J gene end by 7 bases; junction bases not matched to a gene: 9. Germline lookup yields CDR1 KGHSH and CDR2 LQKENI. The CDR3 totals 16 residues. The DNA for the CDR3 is TGTGCCAGCTCACCGACTGGGACAGGGGAGGAAAATGAGCAGTTCTTC. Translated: CASSPTGTGEENEQFF.

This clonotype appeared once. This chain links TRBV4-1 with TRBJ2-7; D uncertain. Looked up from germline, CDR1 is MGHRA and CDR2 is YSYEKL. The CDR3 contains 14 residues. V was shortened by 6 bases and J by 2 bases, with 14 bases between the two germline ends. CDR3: CASSQTLGAYEQYV. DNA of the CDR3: TGCGCCAGCAGTCAGACCCTCGGAGCCTACGAGCAGTACGTC.

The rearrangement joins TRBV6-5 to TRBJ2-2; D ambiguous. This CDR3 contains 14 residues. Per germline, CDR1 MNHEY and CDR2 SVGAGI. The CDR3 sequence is CTARAGGNTGELFF. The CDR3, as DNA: TGTACCGCCCGGGCCGGCGGGAACACCGGGGAGCTGTTTTTT.

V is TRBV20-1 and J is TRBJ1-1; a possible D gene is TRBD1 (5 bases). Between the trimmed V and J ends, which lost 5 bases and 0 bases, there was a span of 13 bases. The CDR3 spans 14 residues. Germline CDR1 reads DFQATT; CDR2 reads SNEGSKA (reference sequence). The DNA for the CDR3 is TGCAGTGCTCCACCGGGGGTGGTGAACACTGAAGCTTTCTTT. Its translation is CSAPPGVVNTEAFF.

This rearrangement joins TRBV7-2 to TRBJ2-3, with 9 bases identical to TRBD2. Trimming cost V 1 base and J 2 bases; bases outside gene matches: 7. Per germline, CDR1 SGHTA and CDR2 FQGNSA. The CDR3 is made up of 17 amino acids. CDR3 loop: CASSLDYGGGVTDTQYF. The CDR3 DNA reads TGTGCCAGCAGCTTAGATTATGGCGGGGGGGTCACAGATACGCAGTATTTT.

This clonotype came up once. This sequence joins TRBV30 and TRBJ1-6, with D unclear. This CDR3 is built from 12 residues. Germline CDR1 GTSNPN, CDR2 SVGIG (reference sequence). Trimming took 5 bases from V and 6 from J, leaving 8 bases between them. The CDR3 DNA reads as TGTGCCTGGCAGGAGGTTAATTCACCCCTCCACTTT. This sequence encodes CAWQEVNSPLHF.

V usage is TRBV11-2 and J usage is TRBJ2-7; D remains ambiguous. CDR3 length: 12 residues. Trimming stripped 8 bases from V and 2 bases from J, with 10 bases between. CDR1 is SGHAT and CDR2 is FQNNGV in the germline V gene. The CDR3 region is CASSKSPYEQYV. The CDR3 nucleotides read TGTGCCAGCTCAAAGAGTCCCTACGAGCAGTACGTC.

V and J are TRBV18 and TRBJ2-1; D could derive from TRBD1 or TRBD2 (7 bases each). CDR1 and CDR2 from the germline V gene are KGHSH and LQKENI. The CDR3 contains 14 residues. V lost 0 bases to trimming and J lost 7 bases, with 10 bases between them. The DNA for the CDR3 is TGTGCCAGCTCACCACCGCAGGGGGGGAATGAGCAGTTCTTC. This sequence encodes CASSPPQGGNEQFF.

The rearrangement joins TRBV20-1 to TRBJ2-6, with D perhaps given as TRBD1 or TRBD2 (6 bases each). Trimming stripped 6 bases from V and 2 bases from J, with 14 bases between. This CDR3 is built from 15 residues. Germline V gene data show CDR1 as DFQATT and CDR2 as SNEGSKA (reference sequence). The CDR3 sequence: CSAPKGGTGANVLTF. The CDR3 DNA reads TGCAGTGCCCCCAAGGGGGGAACTGGGGCCAACGTCCTGACTTTC.

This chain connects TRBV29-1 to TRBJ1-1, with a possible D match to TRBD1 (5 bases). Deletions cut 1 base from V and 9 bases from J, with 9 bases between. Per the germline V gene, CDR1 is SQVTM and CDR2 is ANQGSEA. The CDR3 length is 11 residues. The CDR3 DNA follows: TGCAGCGTTGAAGTCGGGGGAAAAGCTTTCTTT. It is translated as CSVEVGGKAFF.

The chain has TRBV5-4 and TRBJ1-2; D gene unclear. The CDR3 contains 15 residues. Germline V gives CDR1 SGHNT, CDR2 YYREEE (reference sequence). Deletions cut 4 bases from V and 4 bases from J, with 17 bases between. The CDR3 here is CASSLFLDPAYGYTF. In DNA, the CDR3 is TGTGCCAGCAGCCTGTTTCTAGACCCGGCCTATGGCTACACCTTC.

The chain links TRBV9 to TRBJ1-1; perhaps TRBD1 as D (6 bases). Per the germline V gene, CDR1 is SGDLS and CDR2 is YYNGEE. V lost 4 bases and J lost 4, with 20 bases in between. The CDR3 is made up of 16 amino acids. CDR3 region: CASSPRARDTGTEAFF. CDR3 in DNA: TGTGCCAGCAGCCCACGGGCGAGGGACACTGGCACTGAAGCTTTCTTT.

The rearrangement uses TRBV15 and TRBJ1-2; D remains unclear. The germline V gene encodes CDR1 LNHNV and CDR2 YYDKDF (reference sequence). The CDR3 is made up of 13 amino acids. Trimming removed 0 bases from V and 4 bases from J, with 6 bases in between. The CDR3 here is CATSRDRSYGYTF. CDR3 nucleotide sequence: TGTGCCACCAGCAGAGACAGGTCCTATGGCTACACCTTC.

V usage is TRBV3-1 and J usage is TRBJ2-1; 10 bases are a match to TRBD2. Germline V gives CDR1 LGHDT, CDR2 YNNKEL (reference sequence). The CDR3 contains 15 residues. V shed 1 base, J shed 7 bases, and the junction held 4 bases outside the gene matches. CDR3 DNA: TGTGCCAGCAGCCAAGGGTCACTAGCGGGGAATGAGCAGTTCTTC. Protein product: CASSQGSLAGNEQFF.

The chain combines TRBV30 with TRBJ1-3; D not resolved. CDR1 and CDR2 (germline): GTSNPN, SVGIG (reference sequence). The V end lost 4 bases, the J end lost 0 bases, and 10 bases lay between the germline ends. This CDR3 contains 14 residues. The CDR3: CAWNLQSSGNTIYF. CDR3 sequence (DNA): TGTGCCTGGAATCTCCAGAGCTCTGGAAACACCATATATTTT.

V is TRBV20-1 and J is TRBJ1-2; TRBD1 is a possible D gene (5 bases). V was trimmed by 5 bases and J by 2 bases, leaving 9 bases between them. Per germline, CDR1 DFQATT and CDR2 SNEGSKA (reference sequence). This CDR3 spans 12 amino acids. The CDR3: CSARDWNYGYTF. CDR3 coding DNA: TGCAGTGCTCGGGACTGGAACTATGGCTACACCTTC.

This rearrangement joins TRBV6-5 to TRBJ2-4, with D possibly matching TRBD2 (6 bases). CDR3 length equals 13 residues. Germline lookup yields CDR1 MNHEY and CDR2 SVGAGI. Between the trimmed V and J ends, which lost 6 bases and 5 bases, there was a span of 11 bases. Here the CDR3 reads CASRPPGENIQYF. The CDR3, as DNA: TGTGCCAGCAGGCCACCGGGAGAAAACATTCAGTACTTC.

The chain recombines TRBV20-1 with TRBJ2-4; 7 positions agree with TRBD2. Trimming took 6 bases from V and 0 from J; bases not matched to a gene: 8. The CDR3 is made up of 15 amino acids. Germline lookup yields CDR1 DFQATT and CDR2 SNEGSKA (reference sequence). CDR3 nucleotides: TGCAGTGCCCAGCGGGGTTCCTTAGCCAAAAACATTCAGTACTTC. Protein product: CSAQRGSLAKNIQYF.

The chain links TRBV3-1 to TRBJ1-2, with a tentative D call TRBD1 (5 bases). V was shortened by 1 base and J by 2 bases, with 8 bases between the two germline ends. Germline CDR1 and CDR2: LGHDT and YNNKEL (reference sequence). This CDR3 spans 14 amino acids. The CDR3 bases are TGTGCCAGCAGCCAAGGTCGGGGGAACTATGGCTACACCTTC. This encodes CASSQGRGNYGYTF.

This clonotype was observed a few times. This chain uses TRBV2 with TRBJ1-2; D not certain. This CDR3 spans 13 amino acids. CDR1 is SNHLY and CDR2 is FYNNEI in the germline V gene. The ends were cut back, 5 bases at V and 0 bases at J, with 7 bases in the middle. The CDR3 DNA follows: TGTGCCAGCAGTCAGTTAGCTAACTATGGCTACACCTTC. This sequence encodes CASSQLANYGYTF.

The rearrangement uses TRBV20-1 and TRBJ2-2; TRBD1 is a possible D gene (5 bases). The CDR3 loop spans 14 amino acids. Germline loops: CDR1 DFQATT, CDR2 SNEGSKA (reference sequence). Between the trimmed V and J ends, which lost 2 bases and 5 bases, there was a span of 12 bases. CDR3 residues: CSARPQGRTGELFF. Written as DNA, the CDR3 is TGCAGTGCTAGACCTCAGGGTAGGACCGGGGAGCTGTTTTTT.

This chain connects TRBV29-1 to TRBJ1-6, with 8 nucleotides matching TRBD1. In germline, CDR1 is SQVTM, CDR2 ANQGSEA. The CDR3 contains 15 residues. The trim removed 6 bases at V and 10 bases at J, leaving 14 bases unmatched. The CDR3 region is CSVTTGQGIGSPLHF. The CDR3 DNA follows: TGCAGCGTCACCACCGGACAGGGAATAGGCTCACCCCTCCACTTT. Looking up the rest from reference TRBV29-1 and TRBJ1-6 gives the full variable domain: SAVISQKPSRDICQRGTSLTIQCQVDSQVTMMFWYRQQPGQSLTLIATANQGSEATYESGFVIDKFPISRPNLTFSTLTVSNMSPEDSSIYLCSVTTGQGIGSPLHFGNGTRLTVT.